This T cell receptor beta chain was observed in a study of CD8 T cells in ankylosing spondylitis. Broader study findings: It appeared that ankylosing spondylitis blood was characterized by a TCR beta motif of roughly 8 highly homologous variants.

In this sample, this clonotype turned up a few times. Its antigen is unknown. This CDR3 spans 14 amino acids. Per germline, CDR1 MNHEY and CDR2 SVGEGT. The V gene end was trimmed by 6 bases and the J gene end by 9 bases; junction bases not matched to a gene: 8. TCRdb recomputed calls from the 5' RACE reads with MiXCR, one row per CDR3 protein. The sample has around 770,000 distinct CDR3 sequences; under 20% are singletons. This TCR was recovered from a male donor with ankylosing spondylitis. Sequencing was performed on blood, either unsorted or a sorted T cell fraction (not recorded which). The rearrangement joins TRBV6-2 or TRBV6-3 to TRBJ2-1, with 10 nucleotides matching TRBD2. The CDR3 loop reads CASSFTSGISEQFF. As DNA, the CDR3 is TGTGCCAGCAGCTTCACTAGCGGGATTAGTGAGCAGTTCTTC.